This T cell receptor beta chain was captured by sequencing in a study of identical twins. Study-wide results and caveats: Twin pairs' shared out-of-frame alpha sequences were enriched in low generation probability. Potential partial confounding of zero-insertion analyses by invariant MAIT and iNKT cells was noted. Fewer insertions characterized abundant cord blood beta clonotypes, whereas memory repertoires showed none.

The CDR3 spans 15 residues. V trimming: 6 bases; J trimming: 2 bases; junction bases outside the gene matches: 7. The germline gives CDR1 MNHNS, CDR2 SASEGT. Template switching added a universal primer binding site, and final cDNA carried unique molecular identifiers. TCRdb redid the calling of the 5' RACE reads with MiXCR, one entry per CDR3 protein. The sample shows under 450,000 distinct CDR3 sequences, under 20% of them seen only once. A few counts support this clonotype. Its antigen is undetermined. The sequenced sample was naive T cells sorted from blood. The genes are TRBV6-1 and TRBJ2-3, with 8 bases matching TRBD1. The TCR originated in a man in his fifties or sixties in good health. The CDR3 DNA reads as TGTGCCAGCAGCGGACAGGGACGCTACACAGATACGCAGTATTTT. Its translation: CASSGQGRYTDTQYF.